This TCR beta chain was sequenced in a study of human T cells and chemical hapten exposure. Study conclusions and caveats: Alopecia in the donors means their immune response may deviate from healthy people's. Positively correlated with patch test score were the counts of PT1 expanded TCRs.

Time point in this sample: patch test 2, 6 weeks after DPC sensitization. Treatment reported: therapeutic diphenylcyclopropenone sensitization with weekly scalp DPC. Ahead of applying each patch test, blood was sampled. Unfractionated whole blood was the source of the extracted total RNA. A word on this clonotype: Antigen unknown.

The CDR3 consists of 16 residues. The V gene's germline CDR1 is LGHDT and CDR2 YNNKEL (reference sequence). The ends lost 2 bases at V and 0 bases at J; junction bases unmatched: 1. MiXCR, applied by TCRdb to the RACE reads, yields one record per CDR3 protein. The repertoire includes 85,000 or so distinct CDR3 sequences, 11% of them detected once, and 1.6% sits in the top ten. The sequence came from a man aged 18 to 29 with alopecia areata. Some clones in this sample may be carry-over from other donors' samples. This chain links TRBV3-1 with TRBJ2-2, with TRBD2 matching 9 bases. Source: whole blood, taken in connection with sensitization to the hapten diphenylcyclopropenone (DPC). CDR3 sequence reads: CASSQLAGANTGELFF. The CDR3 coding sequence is TGTGCCAGCAGCCAATTAGCGGGGGCGAACACCGGGGAGCTGTTTTTT.